The TCR beta chain under discussion was sequenced for a study of neurological immune-mediated disorders. Unsorted libraries were prepared from 2 million PBMCs held at -80 C. The CDR3 is 15 residues long. V shed 5 bases and J shed 2 bases, with 15 bases lying between them. The germline V gene encodes CDR1 SGHAT and CDR2 FQNNGV. From 15-18 subjects, over 180 million TCR-beta sequences were obtained in each sequencing run. MiXCR, applied by TCRdb to the 5' RACE reads, yields one record per CDR3 protein. The sample lists more than 35,000 distinct CDR3 sequences; over 9% were seen once. This clonotype was recorded at least ten times.

This rearrangement joins TRBV11-2 to TRBJ1-1, with TRBD1 as a possible D gene (6 bases). Material for sequencing was PBMCs. The source of this sequence is a woman between 25 and 40 years old with HTLV-1-associated myelopathy (HAM/TSP). The CDR3 nucleotides read TGTGCCAGCAGCACAACAGGGAGTGGCAACACTGAAGCTTTCTTT. It encodes CASSTTGSGNTEAFF.